This TCR beta chain is from a study of OX40 agonist ivuxolimab in advanced cancers. Study-wide background: The study treated patients with ivuxolimab, an agonistic anti-OX40 (CD134) antibody. There were three patients with partial responses, one having hepatocellular carcinoma and two cutaneous melanoma.

This clone was found a few times. The CDR3 runs to 12 residues. From germline, CDR1 is GTSNPN and CDR2 SVGIG (reference sequence). The V end lost 0 bases, the J end lost 8 bases, and 10 bases lay between the germline ends. Profiled with immunoSEQ multiplex PCR; TCRdb holds only in-frame clones, not every one. The sample lists about 53,000 clones; nearly 90% were seen once. The chain has TRBV30 and TRBJ1-1; a possible D gene is TRBD1 (5 bases). The TCR originated in an adult with an advanced solid tumor such as melanoma, head and neck, liver or kidney cancer. The sequencing here drew on CD4+ or CD8+ T cells sorted from blood, taken in a trial of the OX40 agonist ivuxolimab. This CDR3 is CAWSVRQREAFF. The CDR3 nucleotides read TGTGCCTGGAGTGTGCGACAGCGGGAAGCTTTCTTT. The full variable domain, rest sourced from reference TRBV30 and TRBJ1-1, is SQTIHQWPATLVQPVGSPLSLECTVEGTSNPNLYWYRQAAGRGLQLLFYSVGIGQISSEVPQNLSASRPQDRQFILSSKKLLLSDSGFYLCAWSVRQREAFFGQGTRLTVV.